Below are 24 T cell receptor beta chains sequenced from a single sample in a study of CD8+ T cells in alopecia areata (dated by TCRdb to the late 2010s). The library was generated by the immunoSEQ multiplex PCR assay. RNA was extracted from all samples and reverse transcribed into cDNA as template for TCR sequencing. This is the immuneACCESS table as TCRdb keeps it, with only in-frame sequences that have V and J called. A part of the clones is gone; compared with another copy, unresolved V genes explain less than half, and the rest is unexplained. Recorded for this sample are about 110,000 clones; 59% of them occurred a single time. The ten largest clones represent under 25% of the sample. The specimen sequenced was CD8+ T cells sorted from blood. The source of these receptors is a human donor in good health.

This clone turned up a few times. The chain recombines TRBV25-1 with TRBJ1-2; D not resolved. Trimming cost V 7 bases and J 8 bases, with 20 bases left between them. The CDR3 length is 14 residues. Germline assignment: CDR1 MGHDK and CDR2 SYGVNS. In nucleotides, the CDR3 is TGTGCCAGCACGATTGGAGGAGGGATGGGAGGCTACACCTTC. Protein: CASTIGGGMGGYTF.

This rearrangement joins TRBV7-9 to TRBJ2-5; D is unclear. Deletions cut 5 bases from V and 5 bases from J, with 15 bases between. Germline-derived CDR1 and CDR2 are SEHNR and FQNEAQ (reference sequence). This CDR3 comprises 14 residues. The CDR3 coding sequence is TGTGCCAGCAGCGCTCGTCTGGAACCGGAGACCCAGTACTTC. Amino acid sequence: CASSARLEPETQYF.

A few counts support this clone. The CDR3 here is CASSQDGYGTARTPTDTQYF. The CDR3 DNA sequence: TGCGCCAGCAGCCAAGATGGGTATGGGACGGCAAGGACACCCACAGATACGCAGTATTTT. J is TRBJ2-3 and V is TRBV4-1; D possibly uses TRBD1 or TRBD2 (5 bases each). Trimming removed 0 bases at V and 2 bases at J, with 24 bases between. CDR3 length: 20 residues. CDR1 is MGHRA, CDR2 YSYEKL, per germline.

V and J are TRBV11-2 and TRBJ2-5, with D perhaps matching TRBD1 or TRBD2 (5 bases each). Germline CDR1 is SGHAT and CDR2 is FQNNGV. This CDR3 has 12 amino acids. The ends were cut back, 3 bases at V and 4 bases at J, with 6 bases in the middle. The CDR3 loop reads CASSFGTETQYF. The CDR3 nucleotides are TGTGCCAGCAGCTTCGGGACAGAGACCCAGTACTTC.

The genes are TRBV5-4 and TRBJ2-3; D might be TRBD2 (5 bases). Germline-derived CDR1 and CDR2 are SGHNT and YYREEE (reference sequence). CDR3 size: 12 residues. V lost 4 bases and J 7 bases, leaving 10 bases between the germline ends. This chain's CDR3 is CASSLRGHTQYF. The CDR3 nucleotides read TGTGCCAGCAGCCTTCGCGGGCATACGCAGTATTTT.

The rearrangement uses TRBV5-1 and TRBJ2-2; 8 positions agree with TRBD1. V lost 4 bases to trimming and J lost 7 bases; unmatched junction nucleotides: 6. The CDR3 runs to 14 residues. Per the germline V gene, CDR1 is SGHRS and CDR2 is YFSETQ. CDR3 residues: CASSPDRVHGELFF. DNA for the CDR3: TGCGCCAGCAGCCCGGACAGGGTTCACGGGGAGCTGTTTTTT.

This clone was detected only a few times. This rearrangement joins TRBV6-1 to TRBJ2-3; 12 nucleotides agree with TRBD2. CDR1 MNHNS and CDR2 SASEGT come from the germline V gene. Unmatched junction bases numbered 7, after V lost 8 bases and J lost 4 bases. The CDR3 has 15 residues. CDR3 amino acids: CASLRTSGDSDTQYF. The CDR3 DNA is TGTGCCAGCCTGCGGACTAGCGGGGACTCAGATACGCAGTATTTT.

This rearrangement joins TRBV7-8 to TRBJ2-3; 7 bases line up with TRBD1. Germline assignment: CDR1 SGHVS and CDR2 FQNEAQ. J lost 6 bases, V lost 1 base, and 7 bases had no gene match. The length of the CDR3 is 15 residues. The DNA for the CDR3 is TGTGCCAGCAGCTTAGGCTGGACAGGAATCGATACGCAGTATTTT. Its protein is CASSLGWTGIDTQYF.

V usage is TRBV28 and J usage is TRBJ2-7; possibly TRBD1 for D (5 bases). The CDR3 covers 14 residues. V lost 6 bases to trimming and J lost 4 bases, with 16 bases between them. The V gene's germline CDR1 is MDHEN and CDR2 SYDVKM. Here the CDR3 DNA reads TGTGCCAGCAGCCCCAGGGCAACCCCGTACGAGCAGTACTTC. Translated, it gives CASSPRATPYEQYF.

The V gene is TRBV13, the J gene TRBJ2-1, with 11 bases fitting TRBD2. CDR1 is PRHDT and CDR2 is FYEKMQ in the germline V gene (reference sequence). The ends lost 6 bases at V and 4 bases at J; junction bases unmatched: 2. This CDR3 has 14 amino acids. The CDR3: CASSRLAGYNEQFF. The CDR3 bases are TGTGCCAGCAGTAGACTAGCGGGGTACAATGAGCAGTTCTTC.

This clone was seen only once. The genes are TRBV5-1 and TRBJ1-2; D unresolved. In germline, CDR1 is SGHRS, CDR2 YFSETQ. The CDR3 sequence is 14 residues long. Trimming shortened V by 4 bases and J by 4 bases, and 14 bases separated the two germline ends. Here the CDR3 reads CASSIGPRPYGYTF. For the CDR3, the DNA is TGCGCCAGCAGCATTGGCCCACGCCCCTATGGCTACACCTTC.

The chain has TRBV2 and TRBJ2-3, with 9 nucleotides matching TRBD2. The CDR3 runs to 17 residues. V lost 7 bases and J lost 1; bases outside the gene matches: 12. Germline V CDR1 and CDR2: SNHLY, FYNNEI. The CDR3 DNA reads as TGTGCCAGCAATCCCCGGACTAGCGCCTGGGGCACAGATACGCAGTATTTT. It specifies CASNPRTSAWGTDTQYF.

The chain employs TRBV6-4 and TRBJ2-3; possible D gene TRBD2, 5 bases. The CDR3 consists of 15 residues. Germline assignment: CDR1 MRHNA and CDR2 SNTAGT. Deletions cut 2 bases from V and 4 bases from J, with 13 bases between. This CDR3 reads CASSDGIGVADTQYF. As DNA, the CDR3 is TGTGCCAGCAGTGACGGGATCGGGGTGGCAGATACGCAGTATTTT.

The rearrangement uses TRBV7-8 and TRBJ2-3; D uncertain. Germline V gene data show CDR1 as SGHVS and CDR2 as FQNEAQ. Trimming took 0 bases from V and 4 from J, leaving 8 bases between them. The CDR3 has 14 residues. Here the CDR3 DNA reads TGTGCCAGCAGCTTAGCGGGCCCCCCAGATACGCAGTATTTT. Translating it yields CASSLAGPPDTQYF.

There are a few counts of this clone. J is TRBJ2-5 and V is TRBV6-1, with no clear D. V was trimmed by 3 bases and J by 1 base, leaving 6 bases between them. Germline V gene sequence: CDR1 MNHNS, CDR2 SASEGT. The CDR3 length is 13 residues. The CDR3 nucleotides are TGTGCCAGCAGTGATATCAGCCAAGAGACCCAGTACTTC. It specifies CASSDISQETQYF.

This rearrangement joins TRBV15 to TRBJ1-1; no clear D. This CDR3 is built from 13 residues. Germline V gene data show CDR1 as LNHNV and CDR2 as YYDKDF (reference sequence). Trimming cost V 5 bases and J 2 bases, with 9 bases left between them. Here the CDR3 reads CATSGLVNTEAFF. In DNA form, the CDR3 reads TGTGCCACCAGCGGGTTAGTTAACACTGAAGCTTTCTTT.

V and J are TRBV10-2 and TRBJ2-3; TRBD2 might be the D (5 bases). Trimming cost V 10 bases and J 2 bases, with 16 bases left between them. The CDR3 is 14 amino acids. In germline, CDR1 is WSHSY, CDR2 SAAADI. DNA for the CDR3: TGCGCCACCTGCCTTAGAGCGGACACAGATACGCAGTATTTT. Residues: CATCLRADTDTQYF.

The chain couples TRBV2 to TRBJ1-2, with a tentative D call TRBD1 (6 bases). Germline V gene sequence: CDR1 SNHLY, CDR2 FYNNEI. The CDR3 has 16 amino acids. Trimming shortened V by 7 bases and J by 2 bases, and 20 bases separated the two germline ends. The CDR3 spells CASIWWGAPINYGYTF. The CDR3 nucleotides read TGTGCCAGCATCTGGTGGGGGGCGCCTATAAACTATGGCTACACCTTC. The full variable domain, completed using reference TRBV2 and TRBJ1-2, is EPEVTQTPSHQVTQMGQEVILRCVPISNHLYFYWYRQILGQKVEFLVSFYNNEISEKSEIFDDQFSVERPDGSNFTLKIRSTKLEDSAMYFCASIWWGAPINYGYTFGSGTRLTVV.

This clone showed up just a few times. V usage is TRBV5-6 and J usage is TRBJ2-7; D may correspond to TRBD1 or TRBD2 (5 bases each). Germline CDR1 and CDR2: SGHDT and YYEEEE. Trimming left V 0 bases short and J 4 bases short, with 11 bases between. The CDR3 contains 14 residues. The CDR3, as DNA: TGTGCCAGCAGCTTGGGAGGGACGGCATACGAGCAGTACTTC. This encodes CASSLGGTAYEQYF.

This clone was found a few times. The gene calls are TRBV4-2 and TRBJ2-7, with D possibly TRBD1 on 6 matching bases. Germline V lookup: CDR1 LGHNA, CDR2 YNFKEQ. The CDR3 spans 16 residues. The V end was cut by 2 bases, the J end by 0 bases, with 14 bases between. The CDR3 bases are TGTGCCAGCAGCCAAAAAGAGGGGGACGGCTCCTACGAGCAGTACTTC. Translation gives CASSQKEGDGSYEQYF.

This chain uses TRBV5-1 with TRBJ2-3, with D perhaps TRBD2 (5 bases). Germline V gene data show CDR1 as SGHRS and CDR2 as YFSETQ. Trimming pared 2 bases from V and 2 bases from J, leaving 12 bases between. This CDR3 has 15 residues. This chain's CDR3 is CASSFGVANTDTQYF. The CDR3 DNA reads as TGCGCCAGCAGCTTTGGGGTAGCGAACACAGATACGCAGTATTTT.

The chain couples TRBV19 to TRBJ1-2; a weak D match, TRBD1 (6 bases). V lost 5 bases to trimming and J lost 3 bases, with 10 bases between them. The CDR3 loop spans 13 amino acids. Germline V gene data show CDR1 as LNHDA and CDR2 as SQIVND (reference sequence). Here the CDR3 reads CASSLTGHYGYTF. CDR3 coding DNA: TGTGCCAGTAGTCTGACAGGACACTATGGCTACACCTTC.

Turning to this clone: The junction differs from germline at one of its ends, possibly a read error. This sequence joins TRBV29-1 and TRBJ1-2; D perhaps matches TRBD1 (5 bases). Germline loops: CDR1 SQVTM, CDR2 ANQGSEA. The CDR3 spans 11 residues. The CDR3 sequence: CSVLQETTSAF. Written as DNA, the CDR3 is TGCAGCGTTCTACAGGAGACGACATCCGCCTTC.

This clone appeared a few times. This chain joins TRBV29-1 and TRBJ1-1; unclear D gene. CDR3 length: 13 residues. The germline gives CDR1 SQVTM, CDR2 ANQGSEA. The V end lost 6 bases, the J end lost 6 bases, and 17 bases lay between the germline ends. This CDR3 is CSVPGPQRAEAFF. CDR3 DNA sequence: TGCAGCGTCCCTGGGCCTCAACGCGCTGAAGCTTTCTTT. Filled out from reference TRBV29-1 and TRBJ1-1, the complete variable domain reads SAVISQKPSRDICQRGTSLTIQCQVDSQVTMMFWYRQQPGQSLTLIATANQGSEATYESGFVIDKFPISRPNLTFSTLTVSNMSPEDSSIYLCSVPGPQRAEAFFGQGTRLTVV.